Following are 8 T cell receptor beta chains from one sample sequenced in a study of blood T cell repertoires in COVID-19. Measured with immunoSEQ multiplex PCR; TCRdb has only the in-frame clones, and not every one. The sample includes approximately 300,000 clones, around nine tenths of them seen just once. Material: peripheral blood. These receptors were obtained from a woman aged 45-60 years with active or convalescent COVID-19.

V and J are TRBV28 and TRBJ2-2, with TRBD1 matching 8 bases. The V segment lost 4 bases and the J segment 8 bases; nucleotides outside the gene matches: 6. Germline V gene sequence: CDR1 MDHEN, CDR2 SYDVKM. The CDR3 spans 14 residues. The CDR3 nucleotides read TGTGCCAGCAGTTCACAGGGGGAAGGGGGGGAGCTGTTTTTT. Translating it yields CASSSQGEGGELFF. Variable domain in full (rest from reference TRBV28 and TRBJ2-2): DVKVTQSSRYLVKRTGEKVFLECVQDMDHENMFWYRQDPGLGLRLIYFSYDVKMKEKGDIPEGYSVSREKKERFSLILESASTNQTSMYLCASSSQGEGGELFFGEGSRLTVL.

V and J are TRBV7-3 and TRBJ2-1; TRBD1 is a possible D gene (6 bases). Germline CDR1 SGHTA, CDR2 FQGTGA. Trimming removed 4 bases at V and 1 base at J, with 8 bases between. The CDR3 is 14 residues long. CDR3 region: CASSSGQSYNEQFF. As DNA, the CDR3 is TGTGCCAGCAGCTCAGGACAGTCCTACAATGAGCAGTTCTTC.

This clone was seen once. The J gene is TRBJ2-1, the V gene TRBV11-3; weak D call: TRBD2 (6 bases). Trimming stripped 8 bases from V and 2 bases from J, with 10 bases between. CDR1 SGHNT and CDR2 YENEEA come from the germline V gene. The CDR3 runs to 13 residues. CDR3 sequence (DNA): TGTGCCAGCCGGAGGGCCCCCTACAATGAGCAGTTCTTC. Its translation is CASRRAPYNEQFF.

The CDR3, as DNA: TGTGCCAGCAGTGCAAGAGGACCCCGAGGGAATGAGCAGTTCTTC. This translates into CASSARGPRGNEQFF. The rearrangement joins TRBV2 to TRBJ2-1, with D perhaps matching TRBD2 (5 bases). In germline, CDR1 is SNHLY, CDR2 FYNNEI. V was pared by 4 bases and J by 7 bases, with 17 bases between. CDR3 length: 15 residues. Filled out from reference TRBV2 and TRBJ2-1, the complete variable domain reads EPEVTQTPSHQVTQMGQEVILRCVPISNHLYFYWYRQILGQKVEFLVSFYNNEISEKSEIFDDQFSVERPDGSNFTLKIRSTKLEDSAMYFCASSARGPRGNEQFFGPGTRLTVL.

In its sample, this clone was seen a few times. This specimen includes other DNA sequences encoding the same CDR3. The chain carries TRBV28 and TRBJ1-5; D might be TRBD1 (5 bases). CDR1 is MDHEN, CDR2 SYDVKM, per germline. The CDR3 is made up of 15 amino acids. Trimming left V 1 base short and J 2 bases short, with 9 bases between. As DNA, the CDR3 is TGTGCCAGCAGTTTATTGGGGGGGGGCAATCAGCCCCAGCATTTT. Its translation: CASSLLGGGNQPQHF. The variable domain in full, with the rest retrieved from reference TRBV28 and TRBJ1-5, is DVKVTQSSRYLVKRTGEKVFLECVQDMDHENMFWYRQDPGLGLRLIYFSYDVKMKEKGDIPEGYSVSREKKERFSLILESASTNQTSMYLCASSLLGGGNQPQHFGDGTRLSIL.

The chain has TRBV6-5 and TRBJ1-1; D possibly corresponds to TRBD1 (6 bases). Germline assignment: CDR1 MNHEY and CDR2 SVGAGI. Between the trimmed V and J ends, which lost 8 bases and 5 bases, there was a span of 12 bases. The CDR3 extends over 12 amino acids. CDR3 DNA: TGTGCCAGCTGGGGGGGGCGGACTGAAGCTTTCTTT. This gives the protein CASWGGRTEAFF.

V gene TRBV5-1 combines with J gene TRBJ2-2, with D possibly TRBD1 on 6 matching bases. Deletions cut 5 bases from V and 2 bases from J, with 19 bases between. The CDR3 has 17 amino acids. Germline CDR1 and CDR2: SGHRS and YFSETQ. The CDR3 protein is CASRSNPDRFNTGELFF. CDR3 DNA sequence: TGCGCCAGCAGGAGCAACCCGGACAGATTTAACACCGGGGAGCTGTTTTTT.

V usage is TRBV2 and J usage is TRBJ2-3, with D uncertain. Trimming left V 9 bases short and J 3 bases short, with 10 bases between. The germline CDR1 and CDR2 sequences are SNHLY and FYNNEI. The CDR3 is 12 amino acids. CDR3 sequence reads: CASGQGTDTQYF. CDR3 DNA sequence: TGTGCCAGTGGGCAAGGAACAGATACGCAGTATTTT. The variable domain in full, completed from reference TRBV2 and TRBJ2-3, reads EPEVTQTPSHQVTQMGQEVILRCVPISNHLYFYWYRQILGQKVEFLVSFYNNEISEKSEIFDDQFSVERPDGSNFTLKIRSTKLEDSAMYFCASGQGTDTQYFGPGTRLTVL.